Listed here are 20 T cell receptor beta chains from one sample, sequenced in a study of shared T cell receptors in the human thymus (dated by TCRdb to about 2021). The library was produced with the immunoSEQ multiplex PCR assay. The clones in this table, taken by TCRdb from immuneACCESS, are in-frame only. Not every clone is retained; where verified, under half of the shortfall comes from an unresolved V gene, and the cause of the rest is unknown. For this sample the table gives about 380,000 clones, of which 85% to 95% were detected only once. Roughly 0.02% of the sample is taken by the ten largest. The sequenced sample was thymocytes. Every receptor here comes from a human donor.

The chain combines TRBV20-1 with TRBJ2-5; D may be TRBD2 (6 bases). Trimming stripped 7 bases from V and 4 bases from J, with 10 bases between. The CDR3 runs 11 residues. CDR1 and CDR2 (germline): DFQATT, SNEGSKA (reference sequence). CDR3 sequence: CSGGGGETQYF. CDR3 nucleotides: TGCAGTGGGGGAGGTGGAGAGACCCAGTACTTC.

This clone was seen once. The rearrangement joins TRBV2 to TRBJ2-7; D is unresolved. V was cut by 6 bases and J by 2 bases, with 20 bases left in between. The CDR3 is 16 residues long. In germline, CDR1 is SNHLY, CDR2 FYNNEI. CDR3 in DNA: TGTGCCAGCAGCGTGTATATCGGCCAGCCTACCTACGAGCAGTACTTC. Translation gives CASSVYIGQPTYEQYF.

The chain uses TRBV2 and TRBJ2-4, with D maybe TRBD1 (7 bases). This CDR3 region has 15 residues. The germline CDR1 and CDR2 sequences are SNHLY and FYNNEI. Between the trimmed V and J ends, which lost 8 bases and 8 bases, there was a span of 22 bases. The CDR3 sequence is CASEDRRVERDIQYF. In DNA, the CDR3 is TGTGCCAGCGAGGACAGGAGGGTCGAGAGGGACATTCAGTACTTC.

The CDR3 nucleotides read TGTGCCAGCAGTCCTGGGGCGCGGGGGGAGCAGTTCTTC. Translation gives CASSPGARGEQFF. The gene calls are TRBV6-6 and TRBJ2-1; 7 nucleotides line up with TRBD2. The CDR3 spans 13 residues. CDR1 MNHNY and CDR2 SVGAGI come from the germline V gene (reference sequence). V dropped 5 bases and J dropped 10; count of bases not matched to a gene: 8.

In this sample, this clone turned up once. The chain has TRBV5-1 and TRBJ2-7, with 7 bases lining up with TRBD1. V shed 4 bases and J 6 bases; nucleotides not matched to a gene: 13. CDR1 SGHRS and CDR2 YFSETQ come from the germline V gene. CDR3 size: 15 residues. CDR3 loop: CASSVPTGVAGEQYF. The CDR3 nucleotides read TGCGCCAGCAGCGTGCCTACAGGGGTGGCCGGCGAGCAGTACTTC. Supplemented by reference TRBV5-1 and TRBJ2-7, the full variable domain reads KAGVTQTPRYLIKTRGQQVTLSCSPISGHRSVSWYQQTPGQGLQFLFEYFSETQRNKGNFPGRFSGRQFSNSRSEMNVSTLELGDSALYLCASSVPTGVAGEQYFGPGTRLTVT.

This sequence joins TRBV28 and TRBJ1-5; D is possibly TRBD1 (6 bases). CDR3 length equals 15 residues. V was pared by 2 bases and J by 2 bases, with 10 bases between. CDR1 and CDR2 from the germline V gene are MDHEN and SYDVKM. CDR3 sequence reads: CASSLPRGGNQPQHF. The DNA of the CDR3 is TGTGCCAGCAGTTTACCCAGGGGCGGCAATCAGCCCCAGCATTTT.

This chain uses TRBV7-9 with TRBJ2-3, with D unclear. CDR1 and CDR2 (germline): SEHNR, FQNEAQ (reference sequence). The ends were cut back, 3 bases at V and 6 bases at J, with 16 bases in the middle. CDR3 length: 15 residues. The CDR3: CASSFCDPDGDTQYF. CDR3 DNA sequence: TGTGCCAGCAGCTTTTGTGACCCCGATGGGGATACGCAGTATTTT. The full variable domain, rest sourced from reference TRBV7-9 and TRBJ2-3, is DTGVSQNPRHKITKRGQNVTFRCDPISEHNRLYWYRQTLGQGPEFLTYFQNEAQLEKSRLLSDRFSAERPKGSFSTLEIQRTEQGDSAMYLCASSFCDPDGDTQYFGPGTRLTVL.

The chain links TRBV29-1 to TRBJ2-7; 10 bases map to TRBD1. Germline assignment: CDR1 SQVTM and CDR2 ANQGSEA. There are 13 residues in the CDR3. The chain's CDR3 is CNTRTGGGYEQYF. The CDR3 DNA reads TGCAACACCAGGACAGGGGGGGGCTACGAGCAGTACTTC.

The CDR3 spells CASTDDRLNTEAFF. The CDR3 region has the DNA TGTGCCAGCACCGACGACAGGTTGAACACTGAAGCTTTCTTT. V is TRBV7-9 and J is TRBJ1-1; possibly TRBD1 for D (6 bases). Germline assignment: CDR1 SEHNR and CDR2 FQNEAQ (reference sequence). The CDR3 consists of 14 residues. V was pared by 7 bases and J by 0 bases, with 12 bases between.

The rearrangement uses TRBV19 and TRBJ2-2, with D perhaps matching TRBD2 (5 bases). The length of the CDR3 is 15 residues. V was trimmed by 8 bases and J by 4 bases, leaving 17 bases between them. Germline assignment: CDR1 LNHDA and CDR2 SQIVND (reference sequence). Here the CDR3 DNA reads TGTGCCAGTGCCTACCCGGGGTCAAGCACCGGGGAGCTGTTTTTT. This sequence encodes CASAYPGSSTGELFF.

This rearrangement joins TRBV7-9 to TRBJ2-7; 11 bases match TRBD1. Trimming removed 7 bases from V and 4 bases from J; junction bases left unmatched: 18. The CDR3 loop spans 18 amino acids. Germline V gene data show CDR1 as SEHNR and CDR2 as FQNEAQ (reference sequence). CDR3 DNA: TGTGCCAGCACTCCAGGACCGGGACAGGGGGTCCAAGGGTACGAGCAGTACTTC. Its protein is CASTPGPGQGVQGYEQYF.

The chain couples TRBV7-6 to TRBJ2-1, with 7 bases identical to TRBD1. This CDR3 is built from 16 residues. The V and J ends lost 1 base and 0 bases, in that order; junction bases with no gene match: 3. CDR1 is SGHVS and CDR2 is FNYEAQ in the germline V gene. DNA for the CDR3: TGTGCCAGCAGCTTAGTCCAGGGGGTCTCCTACAATGAGCAGTTCTTC. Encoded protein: CASSLVQGVSYNEQFF.

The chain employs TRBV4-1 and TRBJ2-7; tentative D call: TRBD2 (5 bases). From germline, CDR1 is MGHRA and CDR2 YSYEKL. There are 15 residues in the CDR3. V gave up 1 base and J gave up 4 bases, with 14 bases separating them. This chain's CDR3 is CASSQGWPEGYEQYF. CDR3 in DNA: TGCGCCAGCAGCCAAGGATGGCCTGAGGGTTACGAGCAGTACTTC.

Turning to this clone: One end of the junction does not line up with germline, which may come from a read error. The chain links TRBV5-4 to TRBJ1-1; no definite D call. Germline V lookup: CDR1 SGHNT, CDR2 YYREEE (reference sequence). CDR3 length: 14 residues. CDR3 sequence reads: CAGSLKGEDTEAFF. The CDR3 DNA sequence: TGTGCCGGCAGCTTGAAGGGCGAGGACACTGAAGCTTTCTTT. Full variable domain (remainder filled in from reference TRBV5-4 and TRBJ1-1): ETGVTQSPTHLIKTRGQQVTLRCSSQSGHNTVSWYQQALGQGPQFIFQYYREEENGRGNFPPRFSGLQFPNYSSELNVNALELDDSALYLCAGSLKGEDTEAFFGQGTRLTVV.

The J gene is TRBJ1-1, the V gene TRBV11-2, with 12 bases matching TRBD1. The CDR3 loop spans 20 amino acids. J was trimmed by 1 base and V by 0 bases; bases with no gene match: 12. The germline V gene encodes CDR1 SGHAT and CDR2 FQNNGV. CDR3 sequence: CASSLESPGTGGFGNTEAFF. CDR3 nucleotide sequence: TGTGCCAGCAGCTTAGAGTCCCCCGGGACAGGGGGCTTTGGGAACACTGAAGCTTTCTTT.

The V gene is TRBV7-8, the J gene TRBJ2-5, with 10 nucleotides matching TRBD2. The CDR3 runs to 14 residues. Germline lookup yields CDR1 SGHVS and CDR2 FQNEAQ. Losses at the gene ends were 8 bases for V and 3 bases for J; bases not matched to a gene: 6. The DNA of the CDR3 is TGTGCCAGCTCCCCAGGACTAGCGGAAGAGACCCAGTACTTC. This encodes CASSPGLAEETQYF.

CDR3 coding DNA: TGTGCCAGCTCACCACGAGAGAGGGACGGCTCTGGAAACACCATATATTTT. This gives the protein CASSPRERDGSGNTIYF. The gene calls are TRBV18 and TRBJ1-3; D may be TRBD1 (5 bases). The CDR3 is made up of 17 amino acids. Germline CDR1 and CDR2: KGHSH and LQKENI. V shed 1 base and J shed 0 bases, with 13 bases lying between them.

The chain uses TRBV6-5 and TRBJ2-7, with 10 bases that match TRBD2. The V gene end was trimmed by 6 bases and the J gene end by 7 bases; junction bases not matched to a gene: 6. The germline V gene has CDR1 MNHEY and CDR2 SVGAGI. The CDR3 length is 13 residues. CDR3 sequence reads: CASRSLAGEEQYF. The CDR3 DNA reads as TGTGCCAGCAGGAGCCTAGCGGGAGAGGAGCAGTACTTC.

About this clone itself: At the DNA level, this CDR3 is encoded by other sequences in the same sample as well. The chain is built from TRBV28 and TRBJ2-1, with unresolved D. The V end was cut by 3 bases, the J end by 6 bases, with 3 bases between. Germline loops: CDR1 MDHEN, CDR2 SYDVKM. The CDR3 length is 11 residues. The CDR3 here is CASSFSNEQFF. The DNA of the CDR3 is TGTGCCAGCAGTTTCAGCAATGAGCAGTTCTTC.

CDR3 protein: CASSFGGSTDTQYF. The CDR3 DNA follows: TGTGCCAGCAGTTTTGGGGGAAGCACAGATACGCAGTATTTT. V gene TRBV27 combines with J gene TRBJ2-3; the D call may be TRBD1 or TRBD2 (5 bases each). CDR1 is MNHEY and CDR2 is SMNVEV in the germline V gene (reference sequence). V was shortened by 3 bases and J by 0 bases, with 7 bases between the two germline ends. This CDR3 has 14 amino acids.